Below, 27 T cell receptor beta chains from the same sample are listed, as sequenced in a study of cytomegalovirus exposure and HLA in healthy donors. Primers: 60 Vbeta forward and 13 Jbeta reverse. Clones were read by immunoSEQ multiplex PCR, and TCRdb kept only the in-frame ones, dropping some. Among about 180,000 clones, about 73% were seen once, and the ten largest hold roughly an eighth. The sample was PBMCs. The origin of the receptors is a woman aged 45-65 years in good health and CMV-seropositive.

The rearrangement joins TRBV7-9 to TRBJ2-2; D may be TRBD2 (5 bases). The germline V gene has CDR1 SEHNR and CDR2 FQNEAQ (reference sequence). The CDR3 is 18 residues long. The V gene lost 3 bases and the J gene lost 1 base, with 18 bases spanning the gap. The CDR3 here is CASSFTLGLSENTGELFF. DNA for the CDR3: TGTGCCAGCAGCTTTACCCTAGGACTTTCGGAGAACACCGGGGAGCTGTTTTTT.

Notes on this clone: Other DNA sequences in this specimen translate into the identical CDR3. The V and J genes are TRBV5-1 and TRBJ2-3, with TRBD1 matching 8 bases. CDR1 is SGHRS, CDR2 YFSETQ, per germline. The CDR3 totals 14 residues. The trim removed 2 bases at V and 3 bases at J, leaving 2 bases unmatched. The CDR3 region has the DNA TGCGCCAGCAGCTTTCAGGGGGCGACAGATACGCAGTATTTT. Translated: CASSFQGATDTQYF.

The chain joins TRBV14 to TRBJ1-1; D not certain. CDR3 length equals 13 residues. V lost 0 bases to trimming and J lost 5 bases, with 7 bases between them. Germline V gene sequence: CDR1 SGHDN, CDR2 FVKESK. The CDR3: CASSQDRGTEAFF. For the CDR3, the DNA is TGTGCCAGCAGCCAAGATCGGGGAACTGAAGCTTTCTTT.

The table lists this clone with a few counts. V usage is TRBV14 and J usage is TRBJ2-7; perhaps TRBD2 as D (5 bases). The CDR3 has 14 residues. Trimming cost V 5 bases and J 6 bases, with 17 bases left between them. Germline CDR1 SGHDN, CDR2 FVKESK. CDR3 loop: CASSTDVAGVEQYF. For the CDR3, the DNA is TGTGCCAGCAGCACGGACGTGGCCGGGGTCGAGCAGTACTTC.

The chain combines TRBV6-1 with TRBJ1-2, with TRBD1 as a possible D gene (6 bases). CDR1 and CDR2 from the germline V gene are MNHNS and SASEGT. V gave up 6 bases and J gave up 2 bases, with 10 bases separating them. CDR3 length: 13 residues. CDR3 bases: TGTGCCAGCAGGTTTACAGGGAACTATGGCTACACCTTC. Translated: CASRFTGNYGYTF.

The V and J genes are TRBV28 and TRBJ2-7, with D tentatively TRBD2 (6 bases). Per germline, CDR1 MDHEN and CDR2 SYDVKM. This CDR3 contains 14 residues. Trimming cost V 5 bases and J 5 bases, with 16 bases left between them. CDR3 sequence: CASSPLGGSNEQYF. DNA for the CDR3: TGTGCCAGCAGTCCACTCGGAGGGAGCAACGAGCAGTACTTC.

This chain joins TRBV29-1 and TRBJ1-1, with D perhaps TRBD1 (5 bases). CDR3 length: 14 residues. V was shortened by 5 bases and J by 2 bases, with 15 bases between the two germline ends. Germline V gene sequence: CDR1 SQVTM, CDR2 ANQGSEA. As DNA, the CDR3 is TGCAGCGTTATACATCAGGGTAGAAACACTGAAGCTTTCTTT. As protein: CSVIHQGRNTEAFF.

This clone has more than one count but fewer than ten. The chain has TRBV6-5 and TRBJ2-7, with 7 bases matching TRBD1. Germline assignment: CDR1 MNHEY and CDR2 SVGAGI. V trimming: 6 bases; J trimming: 5 bases; junction bases outside the gene matches: 1. This CDR3 region has 11 residues. In nucleotides, the CDR3 is TGTGCCAGCAGACAGGGGAACGAGCAGTACTTC. Translated, it gives CASRQGNEQYF.

J is TRBJ1-2 and V is TRBV6-5; a weak D match, TRBD1 (6 bases). Germline CDR1 reads MNHEY; CDR2 reads SVGAGI. V was trimmed by 5 bases and J by 7 bases, leaving 11 bases between them. The CDR3 spans 12 residues. The CDR3 nucleotides are TGTGCCAGCAGTGCCAACAGGGCTGGCTACACCTTC. It encodes CASSANRAGYTF.

This chain connects TRBV12-5 to TRBJ2-5, with 9 bases identical to TRBD1. The DNA end lines up better with TRBJ2-7; the J call may be wrong. The CDR3 runs 14 residues. Germline lookup yields CDR1 LGHNT and CDR2 FRNRAP. The CDR3 here is CASGSGTGRDEQYF. CDR3 bases: TGTGCTAGTGGTTCGGGGACAGGGAGAGACGAGCAGTACTTC.

The CDR3, as DNA: TGTGCCTGGAGCCGACGACAGGGGGCTAATTCACCCCTCCACTTT. Residues: CAWSRRQGANSPLHF. The V and J genes are TRBV30 and TRBJ1-6; 10 nucleotides match TRBD1. The CDR3 spans 15 residues. Looked up from germline, CDR1 is GTSNPN and CDR2 is SVGIG (reference sequence). The V gene end was trimmed by 3 bases and the J gene end by 6 bases; junction bases not matched to a gene: 5.

This chain links TRBV7-4 with TRBJ2-7; maybe TRBD2 (7 bases). Per germline, CDR1 SGHVT and CDR2 SQSDAQ. This CDR3 region has 16 residues. The V gene lost 4 bases and the J gene lost 4 bases, with 20 bases spanning the gap. The CDR3 is CASSSIKGGKKYEQYF. In nucleotides, the CDR3 is TGTGCCAGCAGCTCTATCAAGGGGGGGAAAAAATACGAGCAGTACTTC.

This chain connects TRBV5-6 to TRBJ2-3; 7 bases line up with TRBD1. CDR3 size: 15 residues. The V and J ends lost 2 bases and 2 bases, in that order; junction bases with no gene match: 5. Per the germline V gene, CDR1 is SGHDT and CDR2 is YYEEEE. Here the CDR3 DNA reads TGTGCCAGCAGCTTTGGACAGGTCTTCACAGATACGCAGTATTTT. It yields the protein CASSFGQVFTDTQYF.

The chain is built from TRBV7-8 and TRBJ2-2; TRBD1 might be the D (6 bases). The CDR3 length is 14 residues. CDR1 is SGHVS and CDR2 is FQNEAQ in the germline V gene. The CDR3 DNA reads as TGTGCTGGACAGACTGGACGGGACACCGGGGAGCTGTTTTTT. Translated: CAGQTGRDTGELFF.

The chain combines TRBV29-1 with TRBJ2-1; TRBD2 aligns across 14 bases. CDR1 is SQVTM, CDR2 ANQGSEA, per germline. Trimming removed 6 bases from V and 15 bases from J; junction bases left unmatched: 13. The CDR3 contains 14 residues. The CDR3 bases are TGCAGCGTCCTTCGACTAGCGGGGGGGCAAACCGGGTTCTTC. It codes for CSVLRLAGGQTGFF.

This clone was observed a few times. The chain recombines TRBV18 with TRBJ2-2, with 9 bases that match TRBD1. This CDR3 contains 15 residues. The trim removed 3 bases at V and 6 bases at J, leaving 5 bases unmatched. Germline CDR1 is KGHSH and CDR2 is LQKENI. CDR3: CASSPTGGQAGELFF. The CDR3 DNA is TGTGCCAGCTCACCGACAGGGGGGCAAGCCGGGGAGCTGTTTTTT.

The rearrangement links TRBV6-6 to TRBJ2-3, with 10 bases matching TRBD1. CDR3 length: 13 amino acids. CDR1 is MNHNY and CDR2 is SVGAGI in the germline V gene (reference sequence). With 8 bases clipped from V and 4 bases from J, the junction kept 3 bases outside the gene matches. CDR3 amino acids: CASGDRGADTQYF. CDR3 nucleotides: TGTGCCAGCGGGGACAGGGGCGCAGATACGCAGTATTTT.

The chain joins TRBV6-5 to TRBJ1-4; D is unresolved. Germline V lookup: CDR1 MNHEY, CDR2 SVGAGI. V lost 6 bases, J lost 8 bases, and 16 bases lay in between. This CDR3 has 14 residues. In DNA, the CDR3 is TGTGCCAGCAGCCCTCCTCTGGCCCAGGAAAAACTGTTTTTT. This translates into CASSPPLAQEKLFF.

The J gene is TRBJ1-2, the V gene TRBV5-1, with 7 bases aligning to TRBD1. Unmatched junction bases numbered 6, after V lost 3 bases and J lost 4 bases. Germline V gene data show CDR1 as SGHRS and CDR2 as YFSETQ. CDR3 length: 14 residues. CDR3 bases: TGCGCCAGCAGCTCACGAGGGGGCGGCTATGGCTACACCTTC. Residues: CASSSRGGGYGYTF.

The chain combines TRBV27 with TRBJ2-1, with 10 bases identical to TRBD1. V shed 3 bases, J shed 6 bases, and the junction held 8 bases outside the gene matches. The CDR3 length is 16 residues. CDR1 is MNHEY and CDR2 is SMNVEV in the germline V gene (reference sequence). CDR3 region: CASSFRDRGLGNEQFF. CDR3 nucleotides: TGTGCCAGCAGTTTCCGGGACAGGGGCCTGGGCAATGAGCAGTTCTTC.

This chain joins TRBV27 and TRBJ1-2, with 7 nucleotides matching TRBD1. V lost 3 bases, J lost 2 bases, and 0 bases stayed unmatched. Germline V gene lookup returns CDR1 MNHEY and CDR2 SMNVEV (reference sequence). CDR3 size: 13 residues. CDR3: CASSLGQNYGYTF. CDR3 bases: TGTGCCAGCAGTTTGGGACAGAACTATGGCTACACCTTC.

V gene TRBV29-1 combines with J gene TRBJ2-1; tentatively, D is TRBD2 (5 bases). Trimming removed 2 bases from V and 9 bases from J, with 17 bases in between. CDR3 size: 14 residues. The germline gives CDR1 SQVTM, CDR2 ANQGSEA. Here the CDR3 reads CSVERTLSGSEQFF. CDR3 bases: TGCAGCGTTGAAAGGACCCTCTCTGGGAGTGAGCAGTTCTTC.

CDR3 sequence (DNA): TGCGCCAGCAGCCCGGGGGAGACTGAAGCTTTCTTT. As protein: CASSPGETEAFF. V and J are TRBV5-1 and TRBJ1-1; D is possibly TRBD1 (5 bases). The CDR3 extends over 12 amino acids. Germline V gives CDR1 SGHRS, CDR2 YFSETQ. Deletions cut 4 bases from V and 5 bases from J, with 9 bases between. The complete variable domain, with remaining parts taken from reference TRBV5-1 and TRBJ1-1, reads KAGVTQTPRYLIKTRGQQVTLSCSPISGHRSVSWYQQTPGQGLQFLFEYFSETQRNKGNFPGRFSGRQFSNSRSEMNVSTLELGDSALYLCASSPGETEAFFGQGTRLTVV.

The rearrangement links TRBV5-1 to TRBJ1-1; 8 bases line up with TRBD1. The CDR3 consists of 16 residues. J gave up 0 bases and V 3 bases, and 7 bases lay outside the gene matches. From germline, CDR1 is SGHRS and CDR2 YFSETQ. The CDR3 here is CASSSGQVGMNTEAFF. CDR3 in DNA: TGCGCCAGCAGCTCGGGACAGGTAGGCATGAACACTGAAGCTTTCTTT.

The rearrangement uses TRBV5-1 and TRBJ2-5; 9 bases align to TRBD1. The V gene's germline CDR1 is SGHRS and CDR2 YFSETQ. V lost 2 bases and J lost 1; bases outside the gene matches: 3. This CDR3 is 15 amino acids long. The CDR3 loop reads CASSFGTGTQETQYF. In DNA, the CDR3 is TGCGCCAGCAGCTTTGGGACAGGGACCCAAGAGACCCAGTACTTC.

The chain employs TRBV11-2 and TRBJ2-4, with D possibly matching TRBD2 (5 bases). The CDR3 is made up of 14 amino acids. V dropped 7 bases and J dropped 11 bases, with 21 bases sitting between them. CDR1 SGHAT and CDR2 FQNNGV come from the germline V gene. The CDR3 DNA reads TGTGCCAGCAAAACCCGGGGTCAAGCTTTGGTTCAGTACTTC. It is translated as CASKTRGQALVQYF.

Regarding this clone: An end of the junction does not agree with germline; a read error may underlie this. The V and J genes are TRBV30 and TRBJ2-5; TRBD1 might be the D (5 bases). The CDR3 has 15 residues. Germline V gene sequence: CDR1 GTSNPN, CDR2 SVGIG (reference sequence). Here the CDR3 DNA reads TGTGCCTGGAGTGTAAGGACAATGATCCAAGAGGCCCAGTACTTC. This translates into CAWSVRTMIQEAQYF.